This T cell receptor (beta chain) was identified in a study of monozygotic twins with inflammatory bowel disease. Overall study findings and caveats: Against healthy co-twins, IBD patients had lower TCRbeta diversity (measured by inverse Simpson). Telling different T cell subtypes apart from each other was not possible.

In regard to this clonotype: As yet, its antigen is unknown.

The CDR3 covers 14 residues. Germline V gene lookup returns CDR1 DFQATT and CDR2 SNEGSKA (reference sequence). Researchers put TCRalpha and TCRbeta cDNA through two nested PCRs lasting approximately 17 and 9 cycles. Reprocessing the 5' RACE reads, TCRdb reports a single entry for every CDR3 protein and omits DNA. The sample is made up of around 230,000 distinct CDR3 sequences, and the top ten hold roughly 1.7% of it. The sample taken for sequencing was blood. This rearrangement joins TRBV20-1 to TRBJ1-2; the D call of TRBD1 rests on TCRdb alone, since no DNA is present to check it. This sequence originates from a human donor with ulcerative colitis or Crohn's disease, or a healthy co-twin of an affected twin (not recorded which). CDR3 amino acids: CSARSGEGRLGYTF.